The source of this TCR beta chain is a study of cytomegalovirus exposure and HLA in healthy donors. Across the whole study: Roughly 80 million unique TCRs from HLA-typed donors were held in an early data release.

For this clone: Its antigen remains unidentified.

PCR primers comprised 60 Vbeta and 13 Jbeta primers. Libraries were prepared by immunoSEQ multiplex PCR; TCRdb keeps only in-frame clonotypes and omits some of them. The data show roughly 64,000 clones, and the top ten clones hold about 3.6%. Notes on the study in general: In a later analysis, across HLA loci, associated TCR counts were highest for DRB1, lowest for HLA-C.

Germline assignment: CDR1 GTSNPN and CDR2 SVGIG (reference sequence). The CDR3 runs 17 residues. The V end was cut by 0 bases, the J end by 7 bases, with 24 bases between. V gene TRBV30 combines with J gene TRBJ2-5; D possibly corresponds to TRBD2 (5 bases). This sequence was found in a young woman in good health and CMV-seronegative. The source material was PBMCs. The CDR3 region has the DNA TGTGCCTGGAGTGTACGGGGTTCCCTCGGGATTTGGGCGACCCAGTACTTC. The encoded protein is CAWSVRGSLGIWATQYF.